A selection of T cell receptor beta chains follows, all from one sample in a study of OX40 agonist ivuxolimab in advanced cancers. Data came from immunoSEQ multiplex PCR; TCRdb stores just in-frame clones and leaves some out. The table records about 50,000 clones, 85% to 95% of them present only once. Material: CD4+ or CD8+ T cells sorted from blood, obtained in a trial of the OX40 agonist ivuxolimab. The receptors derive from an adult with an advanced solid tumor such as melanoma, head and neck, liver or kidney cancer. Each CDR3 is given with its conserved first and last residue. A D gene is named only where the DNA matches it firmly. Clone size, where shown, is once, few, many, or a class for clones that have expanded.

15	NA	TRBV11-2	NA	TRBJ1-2	TGTGCCAGCAGCCTAGTGGTAGGGCCACCGGCCGGCTACACCTTC	CASSLVVGPPAGYTF
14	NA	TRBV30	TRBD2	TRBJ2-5	TGTGCCTGGAGTCCCGGGACTAGCGGGTTGGCCCAGTACTTC	CAWSPGTSGLAQYF
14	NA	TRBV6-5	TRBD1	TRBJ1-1	TGTGCCAGCAGCTCAGACAGGGGGCCGGGGGAAGCTTTCTTT	CASSSDRGPGEAFF
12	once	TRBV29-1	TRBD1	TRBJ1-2	TGCAGCGTTGGGACAGGGAGTAGTGGCTACACCTTC	CSVGTGSSGYTF
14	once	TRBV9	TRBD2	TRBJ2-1	TGTGCCAGCAGCACTAGCGGGAGACGGTATGAGCAGTTCTTC	CASSTSGRRYEQFF
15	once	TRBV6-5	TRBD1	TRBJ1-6	TGTGCCAGCAGTAAACACGAAACAGGGGGTTCACCCCTCCACTTT	CASSKHETGGSPLHF
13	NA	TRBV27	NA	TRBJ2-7	TGTGCCAGCAGTCCCAGGGGTTCCTACGAGCAGTACTTC	CASSPRGSYEQYF
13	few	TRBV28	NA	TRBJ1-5	TGTGCCAGCAGTTTCCCAGGGCTGCAGCCCCAGCATTTT	CASSFPGLQPQHF
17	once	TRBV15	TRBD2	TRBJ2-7	TGTGCCACCAGCAGAGATAAGGCGGGAGGGCCCCTTTACGAGCAGTACTTC	CATSRDKAGGPLYEQYF
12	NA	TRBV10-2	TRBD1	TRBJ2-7	TGCGCCTCGACAGGGGCGGGCTACGAGCAGTACTTC	CASTGAGYEQYF
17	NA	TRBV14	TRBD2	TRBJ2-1	TGTGCCAGCAGCCCACTCAGGGGACTAGCGGGAGGAGCTGAGCAGTTCTTC	CASSPLRGLAGGAEQFF
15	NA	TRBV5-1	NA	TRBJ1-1	TGCGCCAGCAGCTCCCCCTTGGATAGGGAAGGTGAAGCTTTCTTT	CASSSPLDREGEAFF
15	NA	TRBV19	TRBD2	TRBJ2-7	TGTGCCAGTAGTCCGAGCGGGAGAAGTTACTACGAGCAGTACTTC	CASSPSGRSYYEQYF
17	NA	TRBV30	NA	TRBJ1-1	TGTGCCTGGAGTGGCATGTTGTCGGGGGCCATGAACACTGAAGCTTTCTTT	CAWSGMLSGAMNTEAFF
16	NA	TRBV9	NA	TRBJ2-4	TGTGCCAGCAGCGGAACCGCGAATGTTGGGAAAAACATTCAGTACTTC	CASSGTANVGKNIQYF
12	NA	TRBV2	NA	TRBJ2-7	TGTGCCAGCAGGGACGTTTCCTACGAGCAGTACTTC	CASRDVSYEQYF
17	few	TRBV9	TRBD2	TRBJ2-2	TGTGCCAGCGGCACCTCGGGTAGCGGGAGATGGACCGGGGAGCTGTTTTTT	CASGTSGSGRWTGELFF
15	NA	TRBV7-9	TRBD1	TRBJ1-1	TGTGCCAGCAGCTTAGGGGACAGGGGTGACACTGAAGCTTTCTTT	CASSLGDRGDTEAFF
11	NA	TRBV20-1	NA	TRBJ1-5	TGCAGTGCTGGAGGGTTGGAGCCCCAGCATTTT	CSAGGLEPQHF
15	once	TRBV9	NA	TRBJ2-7	TGTGCCAGCAGCGTAGGTAGCATGATCTCCTACGAGCAGTACTTC	CASSVGSMISYEQYF
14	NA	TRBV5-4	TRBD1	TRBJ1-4	TGTGCCAGCAGCTCGGGACAGGGGGATGAAAAACTGTTTTTT	CASSSGQGDEKLFF
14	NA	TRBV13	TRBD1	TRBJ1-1	TGTGCCAGCAGATCAGGACAGGAGAACACTGAAGCTTTCTTT	CASRSGQENTEAFF
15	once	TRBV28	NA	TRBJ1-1	TGTGCCAGCAGTTTGCCTGACACGACGAACACTGAAGCTTTCTTT	CASSLPDTTNTEAFF